These 15 T cell receptor beta chains came from one sample sequenced in a study of T cell responses to AZD1222 COVID-19 vaccine. The repertoire was sequenced with immunoSEQ multiplex PCR; TCRdb's copy has only in-frame clones and lacks some. The sample consists of some 74,000 clones, about 84% of them appearing once. This specimen was peripheral blood, taken on day 0 of AZD1222 vaccination. All receptors derive from an adult in good health.

This chain links TRBV28 with TRBJ1-6; the match to TRBD1 covers 8 bases. The CDR3 sequence is 12 residues long. The junction had 8 bases not matched to a gene; V was cut back by 6 bases and J by 16 bases. Per the germline V gene, CDR1 is MDHEN and CDR2 is SYDVKM. The CDR3 sequence: CASSLGQGELHF. As DNA, the CDR3 is TGTGCCAGCAGCCTCGGACAGGGTGAACTCCACTTT.

This clone has just a few counts. The CDR3 here is CASSPSYRDNNEQFF. In DNA form, the CDR3 reads TGTGCCAGCTCACCCTCTTACAGGGATAACAATGAGCAGTTCTTC. The chain joins TRBV18 to TRBJ2-1; possibly TRBD1 for D (6 bases). CDR1 and CDR2 from the germline V gene are KGHSH and LQKENI. The CDR3 totals 15 residues. V gave up 3 bases and J gave up 5 bases, with 14 bases separating them. Based on the CDR3 plus reference TRBV18 and TRBJ2-1, the full variable domain is NAGVMQNPRHLVRRRGQEARLRCSPMKGHSHVYWYRQLPEEGLKFMVYLQKENIIDESGMPKERFSAEFPKEGPSILRIQQVVRGDSAAYFCASSPSYRDNNEQFFGPGTRLTVL.

The sample holds a few counts of this clone. This rearrangement joins TRBV15 to TRBJ2-2, with D possibly matching TRBD2 (5 bases). The CDR3 consists of 14 residues. From germline, CDR1 is LNHNV and CDR2 YYDKDF (reference sequence). V lost 0 bases, J lost 6 bases, and 8 bases lay in between. This CDR3 reads CATSRDTGSGELFF. The CDR3 DNA is TGTGCCACCAGCAGAGATACGGGGTCCGGGGAGCTGTTTTTT.

The genes are TRBV19 and TRBJ2-3; 8 positions match TRBD1. With 6 bases clipped from V and 6 bases from J, the junction kept 8 bases outside the gene matches. The germline V gene encodes CDR1 LNHDA and CDR2 SQIVND (reference sequence). CDR3 length: 14 residues. CDR3 residues: CASRLTGAGDTQYF. Written as DNA, the CDR3 is TGTGCCAGTAGACTGACAGGGGCGGGGGATACGCAGTATTTT.

This chain uses TRBV1 with TRBJ2-4; TRBD2, the D gene given by the table, was not confirmed from the DNA. TRBV1 is designated a pseudogene. The CDR3 totals 23 residues. The CDR3 loop reads CTSSQDQSYQVDLAGEGFNIQYF. CDR3 bases: TGCACCAGCAGCCAAGATCAGAGCTATCAGGTTGATCTAGCGGGAGAAGGATTCAACATTCAGTACTTC.

CDR3 protein: CASSSRDREEAFF. CDR3 DNA sequence: TGTGCCAGCAGTTCCCGGGACCGCGAGGAAGCTTTCTTT. The V gene is TRBV6-5, the J gene TRBJ1-1, with D perhaps TRBD1 (5 bases). The V end was cut by 4 bases, the J end by 8 bases, with 14 bases between. This CDR3 spans 13 amino acids. In germline, CDR1 is MNHEY, CDR2 SVGAGI.

The gene calls are TRBV19 and TRBJ2-6, with D maybe TRBD2 (6 bases). This CDR3 has 17 amino acids. Germline loops: CDR1 LNHDA, CDR2 SQIVND (reference sequence). Between the trimmed V and J ends, which lost 5 bases and 0 bases, there was a span of 14 bases. CDR3 sequence reads: CASSSGGKYSGANVLTF. CDR3 nucleotides: TGTGCCAGTAGTTCAGGAGGGAAATACTCTGGGGCCAACGTCCTGACTTTC.

The sample holds one count of this clone. This chain uses TRBV6-5 with TRBJ1-1, with D possibly being TRBD1 (5 bases). V was trimmed by 8 bases and J by 2 bases, leaving 15 bases between them. The CDR3 extends over 14 amino acids. The germline gives CDR1 MNHEY, CDR2 SVGAGI. CDR3 sequence reads: CASGLGTANTEAFF. The CDR3 DNA sequence: TGTGCCAGCGGCTTAGGGACGGCTAACACTGAAGCTTTCTTT.

This clone has just one count. V and J are TRBV18 and TRBJ1-1; D uncertain. V was clipped by 3 bases and J by 3 bases, with 11 bases between them. This CDR3 has 14 amino acids. Germline loops: CDR1 KGHSH, CDR2 LQKENI. The CDR3 DNA reads TGTGCCAGCTCACCGAAAATATCCGACACTGAAGCTTTCTTT. Translating it yields CASSPKISDTEAFF.

The chain links TRBV27 to TRBJ2-7, with D possibly matching TRBD1 (6 bases). The CDR3 loop spans 20 amino acids. CDR1 MNHEY and CDR2 SMNVEV come from the germline V gene (reference sequence). V lost 1 base and J lost 3, with 28 bases in between. CDR3 sequence: CASSLWSGANHQPRGYEQYF. The DNA of the CDR3 is TGTGCCAGCAGTTTATGGTCAGGGGCCAACCACCAACCCCGGGGCTACGAGCAGTACTTC.

The rearrangement links TRBV10-2 to TRBJ1-2; no clear D gene. Germline assignment: CDR1 WSHSY and CDR2 SAAADI. CDR3 length equals 14 residues. Trimming stripped 3 bases from V and 6 bases from J, with 14 bases between. In DNA form, the CDR3 reads TGCGCCAGCAGTGAAAGGGCAGGAGTAAATGGCTACACCTTC. Translation: CASSERAGVNGYTF.

The chain carries TRBV5-5 and TRBJ1-1; D gene unclear. V lost 2 bases and J 2 bases, leaving 13 bases between the germline ends. Germline CDR1 and CDR2: SGHKS and YYEKEE (reference sequence). This CDR3 region has 15 residues. Written as DNA, the CDR3 is TGTGCCAGCAGCTTATCTACCGTATCCAACACTGAAGCTTTCTTT. Its protein product is CASSLSTVSNTEAFF.

This rearrangement joins TRBV10-1 to TRBJ2-2; D not certain. The germline V gene encodes CDR1 WNHNN and CDR2 SYGVQD (reference sequence). V shed 9 bases and J shed 1 base, with 6 bases lying between them. CDR3 length: 12 residues. CDR3 amino acids: CASSQNTGELFF. DNA for the CDR3: TGCGCCAGTTCACAGAACACCGGGGAGCTGTTTTTT.

This chain connects TRBV7-9 to TRBJ2-2; TRBD1 matches 7 bases. CDR3 length: 16 amino acids. J was trimmed by 3 bases and V by 5 bases; bases with no gene match: 9. CDR1 is SEHNR, CDR2 FQNEAQ, per germline (reference sequence). The CDR3 here is CASSGRQGWDTGELFF. In DNA form, the CDR3 reads TGTGCCAGCAGCGGGAGACAGGGTTGGGACACCGGGGAGCTGTTTTTT.

The chain recombines TRBV5-4 with TRBJ2-2, with TRBD2 matching over 8 bases. The V gene end was trimmed by 0 bases and the J gene end by 0 bases; junction bases not matched to a gene: 1. The germline gives CDR1 SGHNT, CDR2 YYREEE (reference sequence). The CDR3 runs to 16 residues. CDR3 DNA: TGTGCCAGCAGCTTGGAGACTAGCGCGAACACCGGGGAGCTGTTTTTT. This encodes CASSLETSANTGELFF. The full variable domain, in which reference TRBV5-4 and TRBJ2-2 provide the parts outside the CDR3, is ETGVTQSPTHLIKTRGQQVTLRCSSQSGHNTVSWYQQALGQGPQFIFQYYREEENGRGNFPPRFSGLQFPNYSSELNVNALELDDSALYLCASSLETSANTGELFFGEGSRLTVL.